Sequencing of this T cell receptor beta chain was carried out in a study of T cell responses to AZD1222 COVID-19 vaccine. CDR3 length equals 17 residues. The V segment lost 5 bases and the J segment 4 bases; nucleotides outside the gene matches: 15. The V gene's germline CDR1 is MDHEN and CDR2 SYDVKM. Assay used: immunoSEQ multiplex PCR; TCRdb lists only in-frame clones, some missing. The sample has 200,000 or so clones; about 87% are singletons. This receptor was taken from an adult in good health. The chain joins TRBV28 to TRBJ2-7, with 9 bases lining up with TRBD1. The sequencing used peripheral blood, collected on day 0 of MenACWY control vaccination. The CDR3 is CASSTGTGFYLVYEQYF. CDR3 nucleotide sequence: TGTGCCAGCAGTACCGGGACAGGGTTTTATTTAGTGTACGAGCAGTACTTC.